The TCR beta chain described here comes from a study of cytomegalovirus exposure and HLA in healthy donors. The study's findings and limits: Associated with cytomegalovirus, according to the listing, were 150 to 200 TCR beta chains. Being productive about 87% or about 30% of the time was typical of most TCR beta V segments in an earlier analysis.

Healthy people donating bone marrow made up the donors. The PCR was carried out with 60 Vbeta primers and 13 Jbeta primers. Method: immunoSEQ multiplex PCR; TCRdb's copy keeps in-frame clones and lacks some. This table holds roughly 130,000 clones, 75% to 90% found once. CDR3 size: 16 residues. Germline V CDR1 and CDR2: MGHDK, SYGVNS. For this clone: Its antigen is unknown.

The chain recombines TRBV25-1 with TRBJ2-5, with D perhaps TRBD2 (6 bases). The J call is in doubt because the DNA end fits TRBJ2-7 better. The sample was PBMCs. This sequence originates from a male donor in good health and CMV-seronegative. In DNA form, the CDR3 reads TGTGCCAGCAGTGAAGCGCCCCGGGAGAATACCTACGAGCAGTACTTC. It yields the protein CASSEAPRENTYEQYF.